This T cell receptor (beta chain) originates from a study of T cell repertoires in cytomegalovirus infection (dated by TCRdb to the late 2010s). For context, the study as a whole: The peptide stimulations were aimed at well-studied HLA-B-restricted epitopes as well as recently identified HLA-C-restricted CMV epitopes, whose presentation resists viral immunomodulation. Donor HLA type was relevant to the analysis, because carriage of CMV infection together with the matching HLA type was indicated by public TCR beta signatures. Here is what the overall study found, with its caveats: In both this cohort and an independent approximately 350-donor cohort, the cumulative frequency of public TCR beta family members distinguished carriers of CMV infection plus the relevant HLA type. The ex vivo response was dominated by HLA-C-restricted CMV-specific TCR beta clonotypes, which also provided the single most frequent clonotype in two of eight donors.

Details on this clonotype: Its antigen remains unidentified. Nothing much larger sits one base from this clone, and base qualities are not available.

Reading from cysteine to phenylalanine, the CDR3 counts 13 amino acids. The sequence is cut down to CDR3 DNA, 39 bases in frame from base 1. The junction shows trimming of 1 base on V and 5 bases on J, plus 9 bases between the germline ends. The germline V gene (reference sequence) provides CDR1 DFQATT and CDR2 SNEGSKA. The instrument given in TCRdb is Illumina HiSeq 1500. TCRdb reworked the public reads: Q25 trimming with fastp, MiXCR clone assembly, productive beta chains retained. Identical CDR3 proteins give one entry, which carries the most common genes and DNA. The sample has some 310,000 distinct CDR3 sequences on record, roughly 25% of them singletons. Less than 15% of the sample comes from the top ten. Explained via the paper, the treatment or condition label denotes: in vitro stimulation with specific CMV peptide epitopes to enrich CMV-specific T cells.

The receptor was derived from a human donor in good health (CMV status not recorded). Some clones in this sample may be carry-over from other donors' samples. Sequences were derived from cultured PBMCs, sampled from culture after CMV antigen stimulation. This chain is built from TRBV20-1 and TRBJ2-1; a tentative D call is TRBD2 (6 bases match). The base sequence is TGCAGTGCTAGAGGACCTAGCGACAATGAGCAGTTCTTC. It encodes CSARGPSDNEQFF.